This T cell receptor (beta chain) was recovered during a study of T cells in tuberculosis. At the level of the study: The T cells targeted glucose monomycolate, a mycobacterial lipid, via CD1B. A South African cohort included IGRA-negative adolescents, latently infected IGRA-positive adolescents and adults with active tuberculosis.

The ends lost 3 bases at V and 2 bases at J; junction bases unmatched: 7. The CDR3 loop spans 16 amino acids. Germline V lookup: CDR1 LNHDA, CDR2 SQIVND (reference sequence). Sequenced by immunoSEQ multiplex PCR; TCRdb stores in-frame clones only, minus some. This sample has about 30,000 clones, with just under 97% found just once. This rearrangement joins TRBV19 to TRBJ1-5, with TRBD1 matching over 7 bases. The material sequenced was PBMCs. This TCR came from a donor aged 10-29 years with latent tuberculosis or without tuberculosis infection. CDR3 amino acids: CASSIQTGYRNQPQHF. The CDR3 DNA sequence: TGTGCCAGTAGTATTCAGACAGGGTATCGCAATCAGCCCCAGCATTTT.